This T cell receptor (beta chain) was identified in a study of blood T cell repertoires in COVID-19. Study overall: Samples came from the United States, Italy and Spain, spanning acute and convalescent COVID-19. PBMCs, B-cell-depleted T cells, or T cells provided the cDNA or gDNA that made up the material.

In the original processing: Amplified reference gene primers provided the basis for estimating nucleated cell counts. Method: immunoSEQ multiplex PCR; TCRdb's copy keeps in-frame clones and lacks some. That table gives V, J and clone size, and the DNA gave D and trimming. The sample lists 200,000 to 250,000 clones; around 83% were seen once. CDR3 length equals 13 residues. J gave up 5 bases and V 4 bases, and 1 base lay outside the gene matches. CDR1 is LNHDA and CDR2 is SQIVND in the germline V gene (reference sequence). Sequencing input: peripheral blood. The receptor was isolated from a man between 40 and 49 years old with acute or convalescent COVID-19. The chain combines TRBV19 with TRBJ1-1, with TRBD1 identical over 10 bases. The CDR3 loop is CASSRQGATEAFF. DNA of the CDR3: TGTGCCAGTAGTAGACAGGGGGCAACTGAAGCTTTCTTT.